The 20 T cell receptor beta chains below were found in one sample sequenced in a study of shared clonotypes between healthy human individuals. Sequencing used immunoSEQ multiplex PCR; TCRdb keeps in-frame clones, though not all of them. The table has about 1.5 million clones, around 98% seen once. Sequencing was carried out using naive CD4+ T cells sorted from blood. Subset reported: CD45RA+ positively selected. The receptors come from a man younger than 45 in good health.

The chain uses TRBV18 and TRBJ2-7; unclear D gene. The CDR3 contains 13 residues. Per the germline V gene, CDR1 is KGHSH and CDR2 is LQKENI. V shed 5 bases and J shed 3 bases, with 11 bases lying between them. The CDR3 coding sequence is TGTGCCAGCTCAAAATCTGAGGTCTACGAGCAGTACTTC. The encoded protein is CASSKSEVYEQYF.

The rearrangement uses TRBV29-1 and TRBJ2-1, with D perhaps assigned TRBD1 or TRBD2 (5 bases each). Per the germline V gene, CDR1 is SQVTM and CDR2 is ANQGSEA. V lost 7 bases and J 10 bases, leaving 20 bases between the germline ends. This CDR3 has 13 amino acids. CDR3 residues: CSGGAAFDGEQFF. DNA for the CDR3: TGCAGCGGAGGGGCCGCATTTGATGGAGAGCAGTTCTTC.

The chain combines TRBV5-1 with TRBJ1-1, with D possibly TRBD1 on 6 matching bases. CDR3 length: 18 amino acids. V was cut by 0 bases and J by 4 bases, with 22 bases left in between. Germline CDR1 reads SGHRS; CDR2 reads YFSETQ. The CDR3 loop is CASSLAVDRSDSSTEAFF. The CDR3 DNA is TGCGCCAGCAGCTTGGCGGTGGACAGATCTGATTCTTCCACTGAAGCTTTCTTT.

The V and J genes are TRBV7-2 and TRBJ1-5; TRBD1 might be the D (5 bases). Deletions cut 1 base from V and 1 base from J, with 8 bases between. This CDR3 contains 15 residues. Per germline, CDR1 SGHTA and CDR2 FQGNSA. The DNA of the CDR3 is TGTGCCAGCAGCTTAGGCGGGGCGAGCAATCAGCCCCAGCATTTT. Translating it yields CASSLGGASNQPQHF.

The CDR3 loop is CASRAGHPPYEQYF. CDR3 sequence (DNA): TGTGCCAGCAGGGCGGGACACCCACCCTACGAGCAGTACTTC. The chain combines TRBV2 with TRBJ2-7; D is possibly TRBD1 or TRBD2 (6 bases each). The germline V and J ends were trimmed by 6 bases and 2 bases, with 14 bases remaining between them. Germline CDR1 SNHLY, CDR2 FYNNEI. This CDR3 has 14 amino acids. The full variable domain, its missing parts supplied by reference TRBV2 and TRBJ2-7, is EPEVTQTPSHQVTQMGQEVILRCVPISNHLYFYWYRQILGQKVEFLVSFYNNEISEKSEIFDDQFSVERPDGSNFTLKIRSTKLEDSAMYFCASRAGHPPYEQYFGPGTRLTVT.

This clone was picked up one time. V and J are TRBV5-1 and TRBJ2-6; D is ambiguous. The ends were cut back, 0 bases at V and 0 bases at J, with 13 bases in the middle. CDR1 is SGHRS and CDR2 is YFSETQ in the germline V gene. CDR3 length equals 18 residues. CDR3 in DNA: TGCGCCAGCAGCTTGGTCCCGGGTAAGAGCTCTGGGGCCAACGTCCTGACTTTC. Its protein is CASSLVPGKSSGANVLTF.

The V gene is TRBV25-1, the J gene TRBJ2-1; TRBD2 might be the D (5 bases). This CDR3 spans 14 amino acids. Trimming took 4 bases from V and 3 from J, leaving 10 bases between them. In germline, CDR1 is MGHDK, CDR2 SYGVNS. The CDR3 nucleotides are TGTGCCAGCAGTGGGATCGGGGACTACAATGAGCAGTTCTTC. The encoded protein is CASSGIGDYNEQFF. Using reference TRBV25-1 and TRBJ2-1 for the parts outside the CDR3, the full variable domain is EADIYQTPRYLVIGTGKKITLECSQTMGHDKMYWYQQDPGMELHLIHYSYGVNSTEKGDLSSESTVSRIRTEHFPLTLESARPSHTSQYLCASSGIGDYNEQFFGPGTRLTVL.

V usage is TRBV5-4 and J usage is TRBJ2-4; the D gene is possibly TRBD1 (6 bases). The CDR3 runs 14 residues. Germline values: CDR1 SGHNT, CDR2 YYREEE (reference sequence). The V end lost 0 bases, the J end lost 3 bases, and 7 bases lay between the germline ends. Here the CDR3 reads CASSLAGDKNIQYF. CDR3 DNA sequence: TGTGCCAGCAGCTTGGCAGGGGACAAAAACATTCAGTACTTC.

Notes on this clone: Additional DNA sequences in this sample encode the identical CDR3. V is TRBV9 and J is TRBJ2-1; D not resolved. Germline lookup yields CDR1 SGDLS and CDR2 YYNGEE. This CDR3 region has 13 residues. V lost 0 bases to trimming and J lost 2 bases, with 3 bases between them. In DNA, the CDR3 is TGTGCCAGCAGCGTAGGGCCCTACAATGAGCAGTTCTTC. It specifies CASSVGPYNEQFF.

The chain is built from TRBV18 and TRBJ1-5, with D possibly being TRBD1 (6 bases). CDR3 size: 15 residues. Trimming removed 1 base from V and 5 bases from J, with 12 bases in between. From germline, CDR1 is KGHSH and CDR2 LQKENI. The CDR3 is CASSPRTAGDQPQHF. CDR3 nucleotide sequence: TGTGCCAGCTCACCACGTACGGCAGGGGATCAGCCCCAGCATTTT.

The chain joins TRBV19 to TRBJ2-1, with D maybe TRBD2 (5 bases). Germline CDR1 is LNHDA and CDR2 is SQIVND (reference sequence). The CDR3 length is 12 residues. The ends were cut back, 6 bases at V and 8 bases at J, with 11 bases in the middle. The CDR3 region has the DNA TGTGCCAGTAGGACTAAAGGCCATGAGCAGTTCTTC. Amino acid sequence: CASRTKGHEQFF.

In the case of this clone: Other DNA sequences of this sample code for an identical CDR3. CDR3 DNA: TGCGCCAGCAGCCAAGGGAGTCCCGCTCTCGAGCAGTACTTC. This gives the protein CASSQGSPALEQYF. This chain joins TRBV4-1 and TRBJ2-7, with D unresolved. The length of the CDR3 is 14 residues. V lost 1 base, J lost 6 bases, and 13 bases lay in between. Germline V lookup: CDR1 MGHRA, CDR2 YSYEKL.

The V call is TRBV5-4, the J call TRBJ2-3, with a weak D call TRBD1 (5 bases). There are 13 residues in the CDR3. Germline V lookup: CDR1 SGHNT, CDR2 YYREEE (reference sequence). Trimming took 0 bases from V and 5 from J, leaving 7 bases between them. CDR3 residues: CASSLGQLDTQYF. In DNA form, the CDR3 reads TGTGCCAGCAGCTTGGGACAGTTAGATACGCAGTATTTT.

V gene TRBV5-1 combines with J gene TRBJ2-7, with D hard to call. Germline CDR1 reads SGHRS; CDR2 reads YFSETQ. The ends were cut back, 4 bases at V and 6 bases at J, with 5 bases in the middle. This CDR3 region has 10 residues. Here the CDR3 reads CASSPLEQYF. The DNA for the CDR3 is TGCGCCAGCAGCCCGCTCGAGCAGTACTTC.

This chain connects TRBV6-5 to TRBJ1-5; no reliable D call. Between the trimmed V and J ends, which lost 2 bases and 3 bases, there was a span of 14 bases. CDR1 is MNHEY and CDR2 is SVGAGI in the germline V gene. This CDR3 spans 16 amino acids. CDR3 bases: TGTGCCAGCAGTTACGTTGGAATAGGCTCCAATCAGCCCCAGCATTTT. This translates into CASSYVGIGSNQPQHF.

This clone was observed a single time. The gene calls are TRBV5-4 and TRBJ2-3, with 7 positions matching TRBD1. CDR3 length: 14 residues. Germline CDR1 and CDR2: SGHNT and YYREEE (reference sequence). Trimming removed 0 bases from V and 5 bases from J; junction bases left unmatched: 3. CDR3 loop: CASSLAGGEDTQYF. The DNA of the CDR3 is TGTGCCAGCAGCTTGGCAGGGGGAGAAGATACGCAGTATTTT.

This clone was observed once. The chain uses TRBV11-3 and TRBJ2-2, with 7 bases identical to TRBD1. With 5 bases clipped from V and 3 bases from J, the junction kept 6 bases outside the gene matches. Germline V gene lookup returns CDR1 SGHNT and CDR2 YENEEA. The CDR3 length is 15 residues. The CDR3 DNA reads TGTGCCAGCAGCCGACTCGGGACAGACACCGGGGAGCTGTTTTTT. As protein: CASSRLGTDTGELFF.

This clone has a single count. This chain links TRBV2 with TRBJ1-5; D remains ambiguous. The CDR3 consists of 15 residues. Germline-derived CDR1 and CDR2 are SNHLY and FYNNEI. V lost 3 bases to trimming and J lost 0 bases, with 9 bases between them. CDR3 nucleotide sequence: TGTGCCAGCAGTGATGGCAGCTATAGCAATCAGCCCCAGCATTTT. Its protein is CASSDGSYSNQPQHF. The complete variable domain, with remaining parts taken from reference TRBV2 and TRBJ1-5, reads EPEVTQTPSHQVTQMGQEVILRCVPISNHLYFYWYRQILGQKVEFLVSFYNNEISEKSEIFDDQFSVERPDGSNFTLKIRSTKLEDSAMYFCASSDGSYSNQPQHFGDGTRLSIL.

This clone appeared once. The J gene is TRBJ2-3, the V gene TRBV5-1; no definite D call. V shed 0 bases and J shed 9 bases, with 20 bases lying between them. Germline values: CDR1 SGHRS, CDR2 YFSETQ. The CDR3 has 16 amino acids. CDR3 sequence reads: CASSLASASGVGTQYF. The CDR3 DNA sequence: TGCGCCAGCAGCTTGGCGAGTGCCTCTGGCGTAGGCACGCAGTATTTT.

The V and J genes are TRBV11-2 and TRBJ2-1; 10 bases line up with TRBD2. Germline CDR1 SGHAT, CDR2 FQNNGV. This CDR3 comprises 16 residues. Trimming at V came to 2 bases and at J to 6 bases, leaving 7 bases not matched to a gene. CDR3 nucleotides: TGTGCCAGCAGCTTAATAGCGGGAGGTTTCGGCAATGAGCAGTTCTTC. Translation gives CASSLIAGGFGNEQFF.